The rows below give T cell receptor beta chains drawn from one sample of a study of cytomegalovirus exposure and HLA in healthy donors. Only in-frame clones appear in the TCRdb table, and some are missing; sequencing was by immunoSEQ multiplex PCR. This sample has roughly 130,000 clones; about nine tenths occur once, and the top ten carry 1.4% to 1.5%. Sequences were obtained from PBMCs. The origin of the receptors is a man aged 25 to 40 in good health and CMV-seronegative. Each CDR3 is given with its conserved first and last residue. For some rows the clone size is stated as once, few or many, or as a class when expanded; others skip it.

abundance	v_gene	j_gene	CDR3aa
once	TRBV5-4	TRBJ1-3	CASSWGGAGNTIYF
-	TRBV5-1	TRBJ2-2	CASSAGLTGGTGELFF
-	TRBV4-1	TRBJ2-5	CASRTGTSGFQETQYF
-	TRBV5-5	TRBJ2-7	CASSLVPSSAYEQYF
-	TRBV29-1	TRBJ1-2	CSVEDRDNYGYTF
-	TRBV30	TRBJ2-7	CAWARDSGSYQQYF
-	TRBV5-1	TRBJ1-2	CASSSGRGDYGYTF
few	TRBV19	TRBJ2-7	CASAVGHEQYF
-	TRBV11-2	TRBJ1-2	CASSLPGHGYTF
-	TRBV25-1	TRBJ2-5	CASSEWALETQYF
-	TRBV4-2	TRBJ2-7	CASSQENLIEKYYEQYF
-	TRBV15	TRBJ2-3	CATSRTTGTLRADTQYF
-	TRBV9	TRBJ2-7	CASSAEQGTRPPNEQYF
-	TRBV7-9	TRBJ2-1	CASSLILTGRGYNEQFF
once	TRBV6-5	TRBJ1-4	CASSLWRGAVNEKLFF
-	TRBV5-4	TRBJ2-1	CASSSMGGPNEQFF
few	TRBV2	TRBJ2-5	CASRRAATKETQYF
once	TRBV9	TRBJ2-2	CASSITITGGGGELFF
once	TRBV5-6	TRBJ2-1	CASSLEVTGSSYNEQFF
once	TRBV6-4	TRBJ2-2	CASSSSGANTGELFF
few	TRBV7-3	TRBJ2-2	CASTRSSGSGTGELFF
-	TRBV9	TRBJ1-2	CASSAFRDRISYGYTF
-	TRBV5-4	TRBJ1-5	CASSFVPGDQPQHF
-	TRBV5-6	TRBJ2-1	CATSGLLAGDENEQFF
-	TRBV9	TRBJ1-3	CASSVGGGNTIYF
-	TRBV4-1	TRBJ2-7	CASSQEGGLTEQYF
-	TRBV18	TRBJ2-7	CASSLYREEVYEQYF
-	TRBV7-2	TRBJ1-5	CASSYTGPNQPQHF
-	TRBV5-1	TRBJ2-3	CASSLDYTDTQYF
-	TRBV7-2	TRBJ2-3	CASSLVSGTSGIPDTQYF
-	TRBV7-8	TRBJ1-2	CASSPDRARGYTF
-	TRBV7-9	TRBJ1-1	CASSLAPPGYNTEAFF
-	TRBV4-3	TRBJ2-5	CASSWTTDAGETQYF
-	TRBV27	TRBJ2-7	CASSISSGGIYEQYF
-	TRBV2	TRBJ1-4	CASSGLGGRGEKLFF
-	TRBV9	TRBJ2-7	CASSQGTSGEYEQYF